One sample yielded the 12 T cell receptor beta chains listed below, sequenced in a study of blood T cell repertoires in COVID-19. Produced via immunoSEQ multiplex PCR; TCRdb's table is partial and in-frame only. The sample holds a few hundred thousand clones, roughly 90% seen once. The specimen sequenced was peripheral blood. These receptors originate from a man between 18 and 29 years old with COVID-19, enrolled during active disease.

This chain connects TRBV5-6 to TRBJ2-3, with a tentative D call TRBD2 (6 bases). Germline CDR1 reads SGHDT; CDR2 reads YYEEEE. V lost 7 bases, J lost 2 bases, and 20 bases lay in between. There are 16 residues in the CDR3. Here the CDR3 reads CASRRRATVDTDTQYF. CDR3 sequence (DNA): TGTGCCAGCCGGAGGAGGGCCACAGTCGACACAGATACGCAGTATTTT.

The chain is built from TRBV5-4 and TRBJ2-1, with TRBD2 matching over 8 bases. CDR3 length: 12 residues. The J segment lost 10 bases and the V segment lost 0 bases, leaving 0 bases of the junction unmatched. From germline, CDR1 is SGHNT and CDR2 YYREEE (reference sequence). The CDR3, as DNA: TGTGCCAGCAGCTTGGGACTAGCGGAGCAGTTCTTC. Protein product: CASSLGLAEQFF.

The V and J genes are TRBV21-1 and TRBJ2-7; the D call in the table, TRBD1, was not verified against the DNA. TRBV21-1 is annotated as a pseudogene. There are 16 residues in the CDR3. The CDR3 DNA reads as TGTGCCAGCAGCAGAGACCGGGACAGGGTACCCTACGAGCAGTACTTC. Its translation: CASSRDRDRVPYEQYF.

The chain uses TRBV2 and TRBJ2-6; 9 bases match TRBD1. The CDR3 has 17 amino acids. Germline-derived CDR1 and CDR2 are SNHLY and FYNNEI. Trimming took 4 bases from V and 2 from J; bases not matched to a gene: 6. CDR3 sequence: CASSGGQGRAGANVLTF. CDR3 sequence (DNA): TGTGCCAGCAGTGGGGGACAGGGAAGAGCTGGGGCCAACGTCCTGACTTTC. The full variable domain, rest sourced from reference TRBV2 and TRBJ2-6, is EPEVTQTPSHQVTQMGQEVILRCVPISNHLYFYWYRQILGQKVEFLVSFYNNEISEKSEIFDDQFSVERPDGSNFTLKIRSTKLEDSAMYFCASSGGQGRAGANVLTFGAGSRLTVL.

V usage is TRBV11-2 and J usage is TRBJ2-6, with 10 bases matching TRBD1. The germline V gene has CDR1 SGHAT and CDR2 FQNNGV. CDR3 length equals 18 residues. The ends lost 3 bases at V and 2 bases at J; junction bases unmatched: 7. CDR3 nucleotides: TGTGCCAGCAGCTTTCTGGGGACAGGGGAAACTGGGGCCAACGTCCTGACTTTC. Encoded protein: CASSFLGTGETGANVLTF. Combining the CDR3 with reference TRBV11-2 and TRBJ2-6 gives the whole variable domain EAGVAQSPRYKIIEKRQSVAFWCNPISGHATLYWYQQILGQGPKLLIQFQNNGVVDDSQLPKDRFSAERLKGVDSTLKIQPAKLEDSAVYLCASSFLGTGETGANVLTFGAGSRLTVL.

The rearrangement joins TRBV21-1 to TRBJ2-1; no check of the table's D call, TRBD1, against the DNA was made. TRBV21-1 is recorded as a pseudogene. The CDR3 is made up of 13 amino acids. The CDR3: CASSWDSNNEQFF. The CDR3, as DNA: TGTGCCAGCAGCTGGGACAGCAACAATGAGCAGTTCTTC.

This clone was seen a single time. V usage is TRBV5-4 and J usage is TRBJ2-7; TRBD1 aligns across 10 bases. The ends lost 3 bases at V and 5 bases at J; junction bases unmatched: 11. Germline CDR1 is SGHNT and CDR2 is YYREEE (reference sequence). The CDR3 is made up of 16 amino acids. The chain's CDR3 is CASSSGTGQGFHEQYF. The CDR3 nucleotides are TGTGCCAGCAGCTCCGGTACGGGACAGGGGTTCCACGAGCAGTACTTC.

The chain has TRBV6-1 and TRBJ2-3, with D perhaps matching TRBD1 (5 bases). Germline loops: CDR1 MNHNS, CDR2 SASEGT. The CDR3 extends over 12 amino acids. V was trimmed by 3 bases and J by 10 bases, leaving 11 bases between them. CDR3 loop: CASSDPWGPQYF. For the CDR3, the DNA is TGTGCCAGCAGTGACCCTTGGGGCCCGCAGTATTTT.

This chain uses TRBV5-1 with TRBJ2-3, with TRBD1 matching 12 bases. CDR1 is SGHRS, CDR2 YFSETQ, per germline. J gave up 1 base and V 4 bases, and 7 bases lay outside the gene matches. The CDR3 runs 17 residues. The CDR3 region is CASSAGTGGVRTDTQYF. CDR3 nucleotides: TGCGCCAGCAGCGCAGGGACAGGGGGCGTCCGCACAGATACGCAGTATTTT.

V and J are TRBV6-5 and TRBJ2-5, with TRBD2 matching 9 bases. V trimming: 0 bases; J trimming: 5 bases; junction bases outside the gene matches: 4. Germline V CDR1 and CDR2: MNHEY, SVGAGI. The CDR3 is made up of 15 amino acids. The CDR3 is CASSYSAGGPETQYF. CDR3 in DNA: TGTGCCAGCAGTTACTCCGCGGGGGGGCCCGAGACCCAGTACTTC.

V gene TRBV9 combines with J gene TRBJ1-3; tentatively, D is TRBD1 (6 bases). The CDR3 extends over 15 amino acids. Germline-derived CDR1 and CDR2 are SGDLS and YYNGEE. The V end lost 3 bases, the J end lost 4 bases, and 14 bases lay between the germline ends. The CDR3 sequence is CASSAVWGTGNTIYF. CDR3 sequence (DNA): TGTGCCAGCAGCGCGGTGTGGGGGACAGGAAACACCATATATTTT.

This rearrangement joins TRBV15 to TRBJ2-3, with TRBD2 matching 7 bases. The germline V gene has CDR1 LNHNV and CDR2 YYDKDF (reference sequence). There are 15 residues in the CDR3. V was pared by 4 bases and J by 6 bases, with 10 bases of the junction left unmatched. The CDR3 DNA sequence: TGTGCCACCAGCACCCGACTAGCCGCCGTGGATACGCAGTATTTT. Amino acids: CATSTRLAAVDTQYF.